These 20 T cell receptor beta chains came from one sample sequenced in a study of T cells after yellow fever vaccination. Each CDR3 protein is one row after TCRdb ran MiXCR on the 5' RACE reads. The data contain 160,000 or so distinct CDR3 sequences, 6% to 7.5% of them singletons. This specimen consisted of CD4+ T cells sorted from PBMCs, obtained 5 days after the first yellow fever vaccination. The receptors derive from a man younger than 35 who received the YFV17D yellow fever vaccine.

In its sample, this clonotype was seen many times. The DNA of the CDR3 is TGCAGTGCTAGAGATTCGAGGAGGGGTCCAGATACGCAGTATTTT. It encodes CSARDSRRGPDTQYF. V is TRBV20-1 and J is TRBJ2-3, with D possibly matching TRBD2 (6 bases). Germline CDR1 is DFQATT and CDR2 is SNEGSKA (reference sequence). The CDR3 runs 15 residues. Trimming pared 0 bases from V and 4 bases from J, leaving 14 bases between.

This clonotype has a count of ten or more. This chain joins TRBV9 and TRBJ1-2; D uncertain. Germline CDR1 is SGDLS and CDR2 is YYNGEE. V was shortened by 1 base and J by 2 bases, with 12 bases between the two germline ends. The CDR3 totals 15 residues. The CDR3 spells CASSVTRESNYGYTF. The DNA for the CDR3 is TGTGCCAGCAGCGTAACCCGCGAGTCGAACTATGGCTACACCTTC.

This clonotype occurred many times. This sequence joins TRBV15 and TRBJ1-6, with D perhaps matching TRBD1 (6 bases). Germline V gene sequence: CDR1 LNHNV, CDR2 YYDKDF (reference sequence). This CDR3 comprises 16 residues. With 1 base removed from V and 4 bases from J, the gap between germline ends came to 11 bases. The CDR3: CATSRGGGAYNSPLHF. CDR3 coding DNA: TGTGCCACCAGCAGAGGTGGGGGCGCTTATAATTCACCCCTCCACTTT.

This clonotype was recorded many times. V gene TRBV6-8 combines with J gene TRBJ2-2; D gene unclear. Looked up from germline, CDR1 is MNHGY and CDR2 is SAAAGT. With 5 bases removed from V and 1 base from J, the gap between germline ends came to 11 bases. The CDR3 totals 15 residues. The CDR3 region is CASSPQDWNTGELFF. The DNA for the CDR3 is TGTGCCAGCAGTCCCCAGGATTGGAACACCGGGGAGCTGTTTTTT.

The gene calls are TRBV20-1 and TRBJ2-1; 8 nucleotides align to TRBD1. The CDR3 has 16 amino acids. CDR1 and CDR2 (germline): DFQATT, SNEGSKA (reference sequence). V shed 2 bases, J shed 4 bases, and the junction held 10 bases outside the gene matches. The CDR3 coding sequence is TGCAGTGCTAGATTCTCTCAGTACAGGGGGTACAATGAGCAGTTCTTC. Residues: CSARFSQYRGYNEQFF.

This clonotype was recorded at least ten times. This sequence joins TRBV6-5 and TRBJ2-2; D possibly corresponds to TRBD2 (6 bases). Germline lookup yields CDR1 MNHEY and CDR2 SVGAGI. Trimming shortened V by 5 bases and J by 1 base, and 11 bases separated the two germline ends. The CDR3 loop spans 15 amino acids. The CDR3 sequence is CASSPGTLNTGELFF. The CDR3 DNA follows: TGTGCCAGCAGTCCCGGGACTTTGAACACCGGGGAGCTGTTTTTT.

This clonotype appeared a few times. J is TRBJ2-3 and V is TRBV18; D not certain. V lost 6 bases and J lost 6, with 16 bases in between. The CDR3 covers 14 residues. CDR1 KGHSH and CDR2 LQKENI come from the germline V gene. CDR3 sequence: CASSTRVAVDTQYF. The CDR3 DNA is TGTGCCAGCTCCACTCGGGTAGCTGTGGATACGCAGTATTTT.

The chain joins TRBV6-2 or TRBV6-3 to TRBJ1-1; 7 bases fit TRBD1. Germline V gives CDR1 MNHEY, CDR2 SVGEGT. This CDR3 has 12 residues. V was pared by 4 bases and J by 11 bases, with 7 bases of the junction left unmatched. CDR3 amino acids: CASSWTGRNAFF. DNA of the CDR3: TGTGCCAGCAGTTGGACAGGCCGTAATGCTTTCTTT.

This clonotype was recorded many times. V and J are TRBV11-2 and TRBJ2-2, with 12 bases lining up with TRBD2. Germline CDR1 reads SGHAT; CDR2 reads FQNNGV. Trimming cost V 6 bases and J 7 bases; bases outside gene matches: 6. The CDR3 has 15 residues. CDR3 in DNA: TGTGCCAGCAGACTAGCGGGGGGTTCCGGCGGGGAGCTGTTTTTT. Amino acid sequence: CASRLAGGSGGELFF.

This clonotype was detected many times. The chain recombines TRBV7-9 with TRBJ2-3; D tentatively reads TRBD1 or TRBD2 (6 bases each). The CDR3 contains 17 residues. The germline V and J ends were trimmed by 1 base and 1 base, with 15 bases remaining between them. CDR1 is SEHNR, CDR2 FQNEAQ, per germline (reference sequence). CDR3 bases: TGTGCCAGCAGCTTAGTACGTGGGGGGCCCGGCACAGATACGCAGTATTTT. Translation: CASSLVRGGPGTDTQYF. Together with reference TRBV7-9 and TRBJ2-3, the CDR3 gives the full variable domain: DTGVSQNPRHKITKRGQNVTFRCDPISEHNRLYWYRQTLGQGPEFLTYFQNEAQLEKSRLLSDRFSAERPKGSFSTLEIQRTEQGDSAMYLCASSLVRGGPGTDTQYFGPGTRLTVL.

This clonotype has a count of ten or more. The V gene is TRBV5-1, the J gene TRBJ2-7; the D call may be TRBD1 or TRBD2 (5 bases each). Germline V gives CDR1 SGHRS, CDR2 YFSETQ. The V gene lost 0 bases and the J gene lost 0 bases, with 22 bases spanning the gap. There are 19 residues in the CDR3. DNA of the CDR3: TGCGCCAGCAGCTTGGCACTTCCTATCAGCCGGGACGTCTCCTACGAGCAGTACTTC. It translates to CASSLALPISRDVSYEQYF.

This clonotype was counted a few times. J is TRBJ1-6 and V is TRBV6-6; tentative D call: TRBD1 (5 bases). V was shortened by 6 bases and J by 10 bases, with 19 bases between the two germline ends. Germline V gene sequence: CDR1 MNHNY, CDR2 SVGAGI (reference sequence). This CDR3 region has 15 residues. CDR3: CASRPLNGAESPLHF. As DNA, the CDR3 is TGTGCCAGCAGACCCTTAAACGGGGCAGAGTCACCCCTCCACTTT.

In its sample, this clonotype was seen a few times. J is TRBJ1-6 and V is TRBV28; D remains unclear. V was pared by 4 bases and J by 11 bases, with 9 bases between. Germline CDR1 and CDR2: MDHEN and SYDVKM. The CDR3 runs to 12 residues. The CDR3 DNA follows: TGTGCCAGCAGTTCAAGGAGTCCACCCCTCCACTTT. Amino acids: CASSSRSPPLHF.

This clonotype was detected ten times or more. The chain has TRBV7-2 and TRBJ1-2; D might be TRBD1 (5 bases). Trimming cost V 5 bases and J 2 bases, with 9 bases left between them. CDR3 size: 13 residues. In germline, CDR1 is SGHTA, CDR2 FQGNSA. In nucleotides, the CDR3 is TGTGCCAGCAGCCCGCGGGACAACTATGGCTACACCTTC. This codes for CASSPRDNYGYTF.

This clonotype was seen ten or more times. The V call is TRBV4-1, the J call TRBJ2-1, with 7 nucleotides matching TRBD1. CDR1 MGHRA and CDR2 YSYEKL come from the germline V gene. With V trimmed by 3 bases and J by 5 bases, 4 bases remained unmatched. This CDR3 is 14 amino acids long. CDR3 sequence (DNA): TGCGCCAGCAGCCAGACGGGACAGAACAATGAGCAGTTCTTC. It codes for CASSQTGQNNEQFF.

At least ten counts were recorded for this clonotype. The genes are TRBV20-1 and TRBJ2-7, with D unclear. Trimming took 3 bases from V and 3 from J, leaving 9 bases between them. This CDR3 spans 12 amino acids. Germline V CDR1 and CDR2: DFQATT, SNEGSKA (reference sequence). The CDR3 DNA reads as TGCAGTGCTAGGATGAGTCACTACGAGCAGTACTTC. This translates into CSARMSHYEQYF.

This clonotype was seen ten or more times. This chain joins TRBV12-5 and TRBJ2-7; no clear D. The V end lost 4 bases, the J end lost 0 bases, and 7 bases lay between the germline ends. Germline V gene lookup returns CDR1 LGHNT and CDR2 FRNRAP. The CDR3 extends over 13 amino acids. The CDR3 bases are TGTGCTAGTGGTTCATGGGACTCCTACGAGCAGTACTTC. It encodes CASGSWDSYEQYF.

Turning to this clonotype: A much larger clone sits a single nucleotide away, making a read error possible. The chain links TRBV2 to TRBJ2-1; D is unclear. Germline CDR1 SNHLY, CDR2 FYNNEI. Trimming pared 7 bases from V and 5 bases from J, leaving 12 bases between. The CDR3 runs 13 residues. The CDR3 is CASTTAADNEQFF. In DNA form, the CDR3 reads TGTGCCAGCACCACCGCCGCGGACAATGAGCAGTTCTTC.

CDR3 sequence reads: CASSLLAGGKTQYF. CDR3 in DNA: TGTGCCAGCAGTTTATTAGCGGGGGGGAAGACCCAGTACTTC. The chain uses TRBV12-3 or TRBV12-4 and TRBJ2-5; 11 bases match TRBD2. The junction had 2 bases not matched to a gene; V was cut back by 2 bases and J by 6 bases. The CDR3 contains 14 residues.

This clonotype was seen a handful of times. The gene calls are TRBV6-2 or TRBV6-3 and TRBJ2-7, with TRBD1 identical over 10 bases. Germline loops: CDR1 MNHEY, CDR2 SVGEGT. The CDR3 consists of 14 residues. V shed 3 bases and J 6 bases; nucleotides not matched to a gene: 5. DNA for the CDR3: TGTGCCAGCAGTTATAGGGGACAGGGGCGCGAGCAGTACGTC. Translating it yields CASSYRGQGREQYV.